The 5 T cell receptor beta chains reported below all come from one sample, sequenced in a study of T cells in Graves' hyperthyroidism and ophthalmopathy (dated by TCRdb to the late 2010s). The method was multiplex PCR. This sample was sequenced with an Illumina HiSeq 2000. TCR beta CDR3 regions were amplified from RNA transcripts. The first round of RT-PCR for the TCR CDR3 was performed with the HTBI primer set and the Qiagen OneStep RT-PCR kit. TCRdb reprocessed the public reads (quality trimming at Q25 with fastp, clone calling with MiXCR) and kept in-frame beta chains. Rows merge per CDR3 protein into single entries with the most common DNA and genes. The sample data list roughly 240,000 distinct CDR3 sequences, and roughly 15% of these were observed just once. In total, the top ten clones hold approximately 30% of the sample. Material for sequencing was blood. The receptors here all came from a woman aged 18 to 35 with Graves' ophthalmopathy.

This chain connects TRBV12-3 or TRBV12-4 to TRBJ2-3; D uncertain. Trimming took off 7 bases at V and 2 bases at J, with 22 bases between the two ends. The CDR3 extends over 17 amino acids. The CDR3 protein is CASILSWWPDLTDTQYF. Here the CDR3 DNA reads TGTGCCAGCATTCTATCGTGGTGGCCGGATCTCACAGATACGCAGTATTTT.

The chain has TRBV28 and TRBJ2-2, with D uncertain. Deletions cut 0 bases from V and 1 base from J, with 6 bases between. CDR3 length: 15 amino acids. CDR1 is MDHEN, CDR2 SYDVKM, per germline. The CDR3 bases are TGTGCCAGCAGTTTATGGCCAGGGAACACCGGGGAGCTGTTTTTT. Translated: CASSLWPGNTGELFF.

This clonotype was recorded many times. The CDR3 spells CSATGTSGRYEQFF. CDR3 DNA: TGCAGTGCCACCGGGACTAGCGGGAGGTATGAGCAGTTCTTC. The chain employs TRBV20-1 and TRBJ2-1; TRBD2 matches 15 bases. CDR1 and CDR2 from the germline V gene are DFQATT and SNEGSKA (reference sequence). V was pared by 6 bases and J by 8 bases, with 5 bases of the junction left unmatched. The CDR3 runs to 14 residues.

This clonotype was recorded many times. V is TRBV7-2 and J is TRBJ1-5; D not certain. CDR1 SGHTA and CDR2 FQGNSA come from the germline V gene. V dropped 3 bases and J dropped 5 bases, with 5 bases sitting between them. The CDR3 is 12 amino acids. The CDR3 spells CASSFGDQPQHF. The CDR3 DNA follows: TGTGCCAGCAGCTTTGGGGATCAGCCCCAGCATTTT.

This clonotype was counted ten times or more. The chain carries TRBV4-1 and TRBJ2-7; D not certain. The length of the CDR3 is 12 residues. Germline lookup yields CDR1 MGHRA and CDR2 YSYEKL. V dropped 2 bases and J dropped 7 bases, with 9 bases sitting between them. CDR3 sequence reads: CASSQTLGEQYF. In DNA form, the CDR3 reads TGCGCCAGCAGCCAAACTCTAGGGGAGCAGTACTTC.